This T cell receptor (beta chain) is drawn from a study of blood T cell repertoires in COVID-19. Authors' methods: Amplified reference gene primers provided the basis for estimating nucleated cell counts. The table came from immunoSEQ multiplex PCR; TCRdb's copy has only in-frame clones and leaves some out. For V, J and clone size, that table is used; D and trimming come from the DNA. The data contain fewer than 250,000 clones, under 85% of them singletons. This CDR3 is 16 amino acids long. Germline lookup yields CDR1 LNHDA and CDR2 SQIVND (reference sequence). Trimming cost V 6 bases and J 0 bases; bases outside gene matches: 8.

V and J are TRBV19 and TRBJ1-5, with TRBD1 matching 7 bases. The receptor was isolated from a human donor in a cohort sampled during active COVID-19. Sequencing used peripheral blood. The DNA of the CDR3 is TGTGCCAGTAGCACAGGGGCGGGGTATAGCAATCAGCCCCAGCATTTT. It is translated as CASSTGAGYSNQPQHF.